This TCR beta chain is from a study of cytomegalovirus exposure and HLA in healthy donors. With 0 bases clipped from V and 2 bases from J, the junction kept 6 bases outside the gene matches. This CDR3 has 16 amino acids. Though nominally healthy at sampling, donors likely had unrecorded immune exposures. Vbeta (60) and Jbeta (13) primers were used in the PCR. Repertoires were generated with immunoSEQ multiplex PCR, while TCRdb's copy carries only in-frame clones and drops some. The table shows around 140,000 clones, with around 75% occurring only once. The clonotype was recovered from a man in his forties in good health and CMV-seronegative. The specimen was PBMCs. The chain employs TRBV23-1 and TRBJ2-7; TRBD1 aligns across 8 bases. TRBV23-1 is classed as an ORF, of uncertain function. The CDR3 loop is CASSQSRTGPPYEQYF. The CDR3 DNA sequence: TGCGCCAGCAGTCAATCTCGGACAGGGCCCCCCTACGAGCAGTACTTC.